The TCR beta chain described here comes from a study of blood T cell repertoires in COVID-19. Study in general: Acute and convalescent COVID-19 specimens originated in the United States, Italy and Spain. T cells, B-cell-depleted T cells, or PBMCs provided the cDNA or gDNA that served as material.

Authors' data handling: The assay estimated nucleated cells by amplifying reference gene primers. TCRdb's copy holds only in-frame clones and misses some; the assay was immunoSEQ multiplex PCR. V, J and clone size derive from that table, while D and trimming were established from the DNA sequence. The data hold approximately 130,000 clones, with about four fifths observed a single time. Specimen: peripheral blood. This sequence originates from a human donor in a cohort sampled during active COVID-19.

This CDR3 reads CSAAQDRGPYEQYF. The CDR3 DNA reads TGCAGCGCCGCCCAGGACAGGGGGCCCTACGAGCAGTACTTC. The V call is TRBV29-1, the J call TRBJ2-7; 11 nucleotides match TRBD1. The CDR3 is made up of 14 amino acids. The germline V gene has CDR1 SQVTM and CDR2 ANQGSEA. Trimming removed 7 bases from V and 2 bases from J; junction bases left unmatched: 7.